The 21 T cell receptor beta chains reported below all come from one sample, sequenced in a study of shared clonotypes between healthy human individuals. Repertoires were generated with immunoSEQ multiplex PCR, while TCRdb's copy carries only in-frame clones and drops some. The table records roughly 1,500,000 clones, 98% of them present only once. Sequences were obtained from naive CD4+ T cells sorted from blood. Documented subset: CD45RA+ positively selected. The receptors were gathered from a man aged 25-40 years in good health.

The gene calls are TRBV19 and TRBJ1-4; D uncertain. This CDR3 is built from 12 residues. The V and J ends lost 2 bases and 8 bases respectively, with 6 bases between them. From germline, CDR1 is LNHDA and CDR2 SQIVND (reference sequence). The CDR3 DNA sequence: TGTGCCAGTAGTATACCCCGCGAAAAACTGTTTTTT. It is translated as CASSIPREKLFF.

This clone was observed once. The junction shows a germline mismatch at one end, possibly a read error. The chain couples TRBV7-7 to TRBJ2-7; D is perhaps TRBD2 (6 bases). Germline CDR1 is SSHAT and CDR2 is FNYEAQ (reference sequence). The CDR3 has 14 amino acids. The CDR3 region is CASSLFRGLYEQYF. The CDR3 nucleotides are TGTGCTAGCAGCTTATTCCGGGGACTCTACGAGCAGTACTTC.

This chain uses TRBV10-3 with TRBJ2-1, with D possibly matching TRBD1 (6 bases). CDR3 length: 12 residues. The V end was cut by 5 bases, the J end by 8 bases, with 10 bases between. The germline V gene has CDR1 ENHRY and CDR2 SYGVKD. CDR3 amino acids: CAISTGKDEQFF. The CDR3 DNA follows: TGTGCCATCAGTACAGGGAAGGATGAGCAGTTCTTC.

The J gene is TRBJ2-1, the V gene TRBV11-3; a weak D match, TRBD2 (6 bases). CDR1 and CDR2 from the germline V gene are SGHNT and YENEEA. This CDR3 has 14 residues. V shed 5 bases and J shed 9 bases, with 17 bases lying between them. The CDR3 spells CASSPYPGSGEQFF. The CDR3 DNA reads as TGTGCCAGCAGCCCTTACCCCGGGAGTGGTGAGCAGTTCTTC.

J is TRBJ1-5 and V is TRBV7-8, with D possibly matching TRBD1 (5 bases). V lost 3 bases and J lost 6, with 21 bases in between. Germline V gene lookup returns CDR1 SGHVS and CDR2 FQNEAQ. The CDR3 runs 17 residues. For the CDR3, the DNA is TGTGCCAGCAGCTTCCTGCGGGCCGGGGGAAGGGGTCAGCCCCAGCATTTT. Translating it yields CASSFLRAGGRGQPQHF.

The V call is TRBV19, the J call TRBJ2-1, with D possibly TRBD2 on 5 matching bases. The germline V gene encodes CDR1 LNHDA and CDR2 SQIVND (reference sequence). The CDR3 is made up of 15 amino acids. Trimming stripped 4 bases from V and 0 bases from J, with 10 bases between. CDR3 DNA sequence: TGTGCCAGTAGTACGGGGAGAAGCTCCTACAATGAGCAGTTCTTC. It translates to CASSTGRSSYNEQFF.

A word on this clone: Other DNA sequences within the sample encode an identical CDR3. The chain uses TRBV6-6 and TRBJ2-7; D unresolved. V was pared by 6 bases and J by 0 bases, with 6 bases between. CDR3 length equals 12 residues. Germline loops: CDR1 MNHNY, CDR2 SVGAGI (reference sequence). The CDR3 is CASSSVSYEQYF. The CDR3 DNA sequence: TGTGCCAGCAGCTCCGTCTCCTACGAGCAGTACTTC.

In its sample, this clone was seen once. The genes are TRBV6-5 and TRBJ2-2, with no clear D. V was cut by 6 bases and J by 9 bases, with 17 bases left in between. The CDR3 sequence is 14 residues long. Looked up from germline, CDR1 is MNHEY and CDR2 is SVGAGI. Here the CDR3 reads CASRIDLTNWELFF. The CDR3 DNA follows: TGTGCCAGCAGGATCGACCTTACCAACTGGGAGCTGTTTTTT.

The V call is TRBV5-1, the J call TRBJ1-2, with TRBD1 matching over 9 bases. CDR1 is SGHRS and CDR2 is YFSETQ in the germline V gene. The V gene end was trimmed by 2 bases and the J gene end by 0 bases; junction bases not matched to a gene: 2. The CDR3 covers 15 residues. The CDR3 spells CASSFRQGANYGYTF. The DNA for the CDR3 is TGCGCCAGCAGCTTCCGACAGGGGGCTAACTATGGCTACACCTTC.

The chain couples TRBV5-1 to TRBJ1-3; a weak D match, TRBD1 (6 bases). Trimming stripped 3 bases from V and 0 bases from J, with 10 bases between. The CDR3 contains 15 residues. The germline V gene encodes CDR1 SGHRS and CDR2 YFSETQ. The CDR3 bases are TGCGCCAGCAGCTACCTACAGGGCTCTGGAAACACCATATATTTT. Protein sequence: CASSYLQGSGNTIYF.

The CDR3 loop is CASSSFTGARFATEAFF. The CDR3 DNA reads as TGCGCCAGCAGTTCTTTTACAGGGGCCCGGTTCGCCACTGAAGCTTTCTTT. This chain connects TRBV10-2 to TRBJ1-1; 7 positions agree with TRBD1. The V gene end was trimmed by 5 bases and the J gene end by 4 bases; junction bases not matched to a gene: 16. The CDR3 is made up of 17 amino acids. Germline CDR1 and CDR2: WSHSY and SAAADI.

The rearrangement links TRBV28 to TRBJ2-5; weak D call: TRBD2 (6 bases). The J call may not be correct, given that the DNA end is closer to TRBJ2-7. This CDR3 is built from 15 residues. Per the germline V gene, CDR1 is MDHEN and CDR2 is SYDVKM. The CDR3 DNA reads TGTGCCAGCAGTTTTGGGGGGTCCTATCCCTACGAGCAGTACTTC. Translated: CASSFGGSYPYEQYF.

In the case of this clone: At the DNA level, this CDR3 is encoded by other sequences in the same sample as well. The genes are TRBV19 and TRBJ2-3; D gene uncertain. This CDR3 region has 11 residues. V lost 3 bases, J lost 4 bases, and 2 bases lay in between. The V gene's germline CDR1 is LNHDA and CDR2 SQIVND (reference sequence). The CDR3 here is CASSIADTQYF. The CDR3 DNA sequence: TGTGCCAGTAGTATTGCAGATACGCAGTATTTT.

The CDR3 region has the DNA TGTGCCAGCAGCTTGGAGGCGGGAGGGCTCTCCTACGAGCAGTACTTC. This translates into CASSLEAGGLSYEQYF. The chain carries TRBV5-4 and TRBJ2-7; 9 positions match TRBD2. CDR1 SGHNT and CDR2 YYREEE come from the germline V gene (reference sequence). V lost 0 bases, J lost 0 bases, and 4 bases stayed unmatched. The CDR3 runs to 16 residues. The whole variable domain, remainder taken from reference TRBV5-4 and TRBJ2-7, is ETGVTQSPTHLIKTRGQQVTLRCSSQSGHNTVSWYQQALGQGPQFIFQYYREEENGRGNFPPRFSGLQFPNYSSELNVNALELDDSALYLCASSLEAGGLSYEQYFGPGTRLTVT.

V gene TRBV28 combines with J gene TRBJ2-3; TRBD2 matches at 8 bases. J lost 12 bases, V lost 4 bases, and 9 bases had no gene match. The CDR3 covers 13 residues. CDR1 and CDR2 from the germline V gene are MDHEN and SYDVKM. The CDR3 is CASSSSGGLSQYF. The CDR3 DNA reads TGTGCCAGCAGTTCAAGCGGGGGACTATCACAGTATTTT.

The V and J genes are TRBV19 and TRBJ2-5; 10 nucleotides agree with TRBD2. The CDR3 sequence is 15 residues long. The trim removed 4 bases at V and 2 bases at J, leaving 4 bases unmatched. The germline V gene has CDR1 LNHDA and CDR2 SQIVND (reference sequence). The DNA for the CDR3 is TGTGCCAGTAGTACGGGTAGCGGGAGGCAAGAGACCCAGTACTTC. Translating gives CASSTGSGRQETQYF.

This clone was picked up one time. V usage is TRBV19 and J usage is TRBJ2-7; 12 bases align to TRBD2. J lost 3 bases, V lost 4 bases, and 13 bases had no gene match. This CDR3 comprises 18 residues. Germline CDR1 and CDR2: LNHDA and SQIVND (reference sequence). CDR3 bases: TGTGCCAGTAGTAGGACTAGCGGGAAAGGATCTCACTTCTACGAGCAGTACTTC. Translated: CASSRTSGKGSHFYEQYF. The full variable domain, with the rest looked up from reference TRBV19 and TRBJ2-7, is DGGITQSPKYLFRKEGQNVTLSCEQNLNHDAMYWYRQDPGQGLRLIYYSQIVNDFQKGDIAEGYSVSREKKESFPLTVTSAQKNPTAFYLCASSRTSGKGSHFYEQYFGPGTRLTVT.

The chain joins TRBV27 to TRBJ2-7, with 13 bases aligning to TRBD2. The CDR3 has 16 residues. Germline V CDR1 and CDR2: MNHEY, SMNVEV (reference sequence). J lost 0 bases, V lost 4 bases, and 3 bases had no gene match. The CDR3 reads CASSSLAGGYSYEQYF. CDR3 sequence (DNA): TGTGCCAGCAGTTCACTAGCGGGAGGGTACTCCTACGAGCAGTACTTC.

V gene TRBV4-3 combines with J gene TRBJ2-5, with D tentatively TRBD1 (6 bases). The CDR3 contains 14 residues. V was cut by 4 bases and J by 5 bases, with 14 bases left in between. CDR1 and CDR2 from the germline V gene are LGHNA and YSLEER. CDR3 loop: CASSPQGPPETQYF. CDR3 DNA: TGCGCCAGCAGCCCGCAGGGGCCCCCGGAGACCCAGTACTTC.

This chain links TRBV7-2 with TRBJ2-1, with D perhaps matching TRBD2 (5 bases). This CDR3 comprises 14 residues. Germline V gene data show CDR1 as SGHTA and CDR2 as FQGNSA. V lost 9 bases and J 2 bases, leaving 14 bases between the germline ends. DNA of the CDR3: TGTGCCAGTGGCCGGAGGAGTCCCTACAATGAGCAGTTCTTC. Translating gives CASGRRSPYNEQFF.

This clone was observed a single time. This chain links TRBV7-3 with TRBJ2-7, with D possibly being TRBD1 (6 bases). The length of the CDR3 is 14 residues. Looked up from germline, CDR1 is SGHTA and CDR2 is FQGTGA. V shed 1 base and J shed 5 bases, with 12 bases lying between them. The DNA of the CDR3 is TGTGCCAGCAGCTTAATTGGCAGGGACAACGAGCAGTACTTC. This sequence encodes CASSLIGRDNEQYF.